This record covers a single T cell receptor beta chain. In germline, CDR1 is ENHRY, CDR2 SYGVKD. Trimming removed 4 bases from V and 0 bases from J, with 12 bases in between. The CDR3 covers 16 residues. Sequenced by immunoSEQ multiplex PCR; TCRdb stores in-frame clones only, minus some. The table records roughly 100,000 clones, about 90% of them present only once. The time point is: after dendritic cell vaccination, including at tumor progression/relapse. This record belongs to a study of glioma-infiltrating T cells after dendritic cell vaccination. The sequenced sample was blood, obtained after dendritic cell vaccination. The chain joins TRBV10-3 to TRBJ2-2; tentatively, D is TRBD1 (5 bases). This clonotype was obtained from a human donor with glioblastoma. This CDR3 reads CAISASETANTGELFF. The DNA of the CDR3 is TGTGCCATCAGTGCAAGTGAGACAGCGAACACCGGGGAGCTGTTTTTT.